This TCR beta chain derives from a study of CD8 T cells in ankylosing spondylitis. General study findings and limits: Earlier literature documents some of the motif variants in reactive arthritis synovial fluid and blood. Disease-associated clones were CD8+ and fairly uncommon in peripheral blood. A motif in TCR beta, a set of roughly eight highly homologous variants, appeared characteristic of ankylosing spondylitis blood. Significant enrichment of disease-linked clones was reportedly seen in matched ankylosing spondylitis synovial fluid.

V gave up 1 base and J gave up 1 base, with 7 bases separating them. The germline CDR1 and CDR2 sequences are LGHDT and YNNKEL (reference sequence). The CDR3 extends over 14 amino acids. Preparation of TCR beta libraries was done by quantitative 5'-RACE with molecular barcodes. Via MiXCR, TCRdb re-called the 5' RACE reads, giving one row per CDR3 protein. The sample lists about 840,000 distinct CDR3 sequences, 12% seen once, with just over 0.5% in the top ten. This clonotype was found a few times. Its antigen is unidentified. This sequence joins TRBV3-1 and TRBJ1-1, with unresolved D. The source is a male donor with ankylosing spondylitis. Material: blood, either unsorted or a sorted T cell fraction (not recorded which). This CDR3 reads CASSQVAGNTEAFF. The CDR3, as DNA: TGTGCCAGCAGCCAAGTGGCGGGGAACACTGAAGCTTTCTTT.